The T cell receptor beta chain under discussion was sequenced for a study of vaccination and CD4 T cells after COVID-19. With 2 bases clipped from V and 0 bases from J, the junction kept 3 bases outside the gene matches. Germline values: CDR1 SGHAT, CDR2 FQNNGV. This CDR3 contains 15 residues. This clonotype showed up just a few times. Its specificity is unknown. Sequence data for DNA of cultured CD4+ T cells were generated by the Oncomine TCR Beta short-read assay. TCRdb fed the PCR reads into MiXCR, producing one record per CDR3 protein. Of 20,000 to 25,000 distinct CDR3 sequences in the sample, less than 60% were seen once. Indicated treatment: approximately nine-day PBMC culture with coronavirus spike peptide pools or control peptides (ViraFEST assay).

Sequenced sample: CD4+ T cells from blood, cultured in vitro. The clonotype comes from a human donor who had recovered from COVID-19. The chain uses TRBV11-2 and TRBJ2-7, with 8 nucleotides matching TRBD1. The CDR3 DNA sequence: TGTGCCAGCAGCTTACCGACAGGGGACTCCTACGAGCAGTACTTC. Its protein product is CASSLPTGDSYEQYF.